One and the same sample provided the 6 T cell receptor beta chains below, sequenced in a study of blood T cells in healthy people across ages. The authors ran a second PCR of roughly 6 to 12 cycles using a sample-barcoded 5' primer and a J-beta primer mix. From the 5' RACE reads, TCRdb called clonotypes with MiXCR, one entry per CDR3 protein. The sample yields some 790,000 distinct CDR3 sequences, more than 25% seen once. Sequencing was performed on blood. The source is a woman aged 80 or over in good health.

The rearrangement uses TRBV18 and TRBJ1-1; no reliable D call. V was cut by 0 bases and J by 2 bases, with 13 bases left in between. Germline V gene sequence: CDR1 KGHSH, CDR2 LQKENI. The CDR3 is 16 amino acids. CDR3 amino acids: CASSPPTRSGNTEAFF. In nucleotides, the CDR3 is TGTGCCAGCTCACCACCGACCAGATCGGGCAACACTGAAGCTTTCTTT.

This clonotype was seen only once. The chain has TRBV20-1 and TRBJ2-7; TRBD2 matches at 13 bases. The V segment lost 3 bases and the J segment 5 bases; nucleotides outside the gene matches: 7. Germline lookup yields CDR1 DFQATT and CDR2 SNEGSKA (reference sequence). The CDR3 spans 15 residues. CDR3 bases: TGCAGTGCTAGCTCCGGACTAGCGGGAGACAACGAGCAGTACTTC. This sequence encodes CSASSGLAGDNEQYF.

This rearrangement joins TRBV28 to TRBJ1-2, with D hard to call. This CDR3 has 13 amino acids. CDR1 is MDHEN, CDR2 SYDVKM, per germline. V shed 4 bases and J shed 8 bases, with 14 bases lying between them. CDR3 loop: CASSSGNPRGYTF. In nucleotides, the CDR3 is TGTGCCAGCAGTTCGGGCAATCCCCGGGGCTACACCTTC.

This clonotype occurred many times. This sequence joins TRBV6-6 and TRBJ2-5; 8 bases line up with TRBD2. In germline, CDR1 is MNHNY, CDR2 SVGAGI (reference sequence). The CDR3 length is 14 residues. The J segment lost 0 bases and the V segment lost 6 bases, leaving 3 bases of the junction unmatched. In nucleotides, the CDR3 is TGTGCCAGCAGAACGGGACTAGACCAAGAGACCCAGTACTTC. Translation gives CASRTGLDQETQYF.

This clonotype was seen many times. J is TRBJ2-4 and V is TRBV5-1; TRBD2 aligns across 8 bases. The germline V gene has CDR1 SGHRS and CDR2 YFSETQ. V lost 4 bases to trimming and J lost 8 bases; unmatched junction nucleotides: 14. This CDR3 spans 16 amino acids. CDR3 bases: TGCGCCAGCAGCGTGGGACGGGGATCGGGAGGGGACATTCAGTACTTC. Protein product: CASSVGRGSGGDIQYF.

The chain combines TRBV5-6 with TRBJ1-2; TRBD1 matches at 8 bases. CDR3 length equals 15 residues. Per the germline V gene, CDR1 is SGHDT and CDR2 is YYEEEE. The V segment lost 1 base and the J segment 8 bases; nucleotides outside the gene matches: 10. CDR3 protein: CASSLSPGQGGGYTF. CDR3 bases: TGTGCCAGCAGCTTGTCCCCCGGACAGGGAGGCGGCTACACCTTC.